The entry below describes one TCR beta chain. No antigen is known for it. TCRdb independently ran MiXCR on the 5' RACE reads; one entry per CDR3 protein. The table records 400,000 to 500,000 distinct CDR3 sequences, roughly 18% of them present only once. The data are from a study of identical twins. Germline V CDR1 and CDR2: SGHTA, FQGNSA. Unmatched junction bases numbered 3, after V lost 5 bases and J lost 4 bases. The CDR3 loop spans 14 amino acids. Study-wide results and limits: Twin pairs' shared out-of-frame alpha sequences were enriched in low generation probability. Recombination models fit unrelated individuals' TCR alpha sharing but underestimated twins'. For cord blood, abundant beta clonotypes had fewer insertions, unlike memory repertoires, which showed none. In beta out-of-frame sequences, the excess sharing between twins was weaker.

This rearrangement joins TRBV7-2 to TRBJ1-3; 9 bases line up with TRBD1. Sequencing was carried out using naive T cells sorted from blood. The TCR was taken from a man aged 45-60 years in good health. In DNA, the CDR3 is TGTGCCAGCAGCGGCGGGACAGGGGGAAACACCATATATTTT. Translation: CASSGGTGGNTIYF.